This T cell receptor beta chain appears in the sequencing data of a study of T cell changes during pregnancy in multiple sclerosis. CDR1 is SGHNT and CDR2 is YENEEA in the germline V gene. The CDR3 covers 14 residues. V lost 2 bases and J lost 1, with 8 bases in between. Sequencing was performed with immunoSEQ multiplex PCR; in TCRdb, only in-frame clones are kept and a portion is missing. The sample includes 25,000 to 35,000 clones, 89% of them seen just once. This specimen was CD8+ T cells from peripheral blood mononuclear cells, taken in the second trimester of pregnancy. The source is a female donor with multiple sclerosis, enrolled in a pregnancy study. The V gene is TRBV11-3, the J gene TRBJ2-5; D might be TRBD1 (6 bases). The CDR3 DNA reads as TGTGCCAGCAGCTTATTACAGGGCCAAGAGACCCAGTACTTC. Residues: CASSLLQGQETQYF. The full variable domain, its missing parts supplied by reference TRBV11-3 and TRBJ2-5, is EAGVVQSPRYKIIEKKQPVAFWCNPISGHNTLYWYLQNLGQGPELLIRYENEEAVDDSQLPKDRFSAERLKGVDSTLKIQPAELGDSAVYLCASSLLQGQETQYFGPGTRLLVL.